This TCR beta chain comes out of a study of Ad26.COV2.S vaccination and SARS-CoV-2 variants. Overall study context: Donor participated within the Ad26.COV2.S arm of the COV1001 trial.

Treatment specified: roughly 18 received Ad26.COV2.S at low or high dose, single or two shots; several received placebo; per-sample allocation not given. Specimens were obtained on day 63 following the first vaccine or placebo injection. Study results and caveats: Total T cell responses, in the TCR breadth and depth analyses, may have been underestimated. Breadth measured for non-spike TCRs was similar across vaccine and placebo recipients.

This table comes from immunoSEQ multiplex PCR, and its TCRdb copy is limited to in-frame clones, with some not included. The table has about 400,000 clones, about nine tenths seen once. As regards this clone: What it recognizes is unknown.

The CDR3 sequence is 12 residues long. Germline CDR1 and CDR2: SQVTM and ANQGSEA. The V end lost 4 bases, the J end lost 4 bases, and 7 bases lay between the germline ends. This chain links TRBV29-1 with TRBJ2-2; D is undetermined. The input for sequencing was peripheral blood, taken in a trial of Ad26.COV2.S vaccine versus placebo. The receptor comes from a person aged 18 to 59 who received the Ad26.COV2.S COVID-19 vaccine or a placebo. The CDR3 DNA sequence: TGCAGCGTTGTTGGTGGCACCGGGGAGCTGTTTTTT. It yields the protein CSVVGGTGELFF.